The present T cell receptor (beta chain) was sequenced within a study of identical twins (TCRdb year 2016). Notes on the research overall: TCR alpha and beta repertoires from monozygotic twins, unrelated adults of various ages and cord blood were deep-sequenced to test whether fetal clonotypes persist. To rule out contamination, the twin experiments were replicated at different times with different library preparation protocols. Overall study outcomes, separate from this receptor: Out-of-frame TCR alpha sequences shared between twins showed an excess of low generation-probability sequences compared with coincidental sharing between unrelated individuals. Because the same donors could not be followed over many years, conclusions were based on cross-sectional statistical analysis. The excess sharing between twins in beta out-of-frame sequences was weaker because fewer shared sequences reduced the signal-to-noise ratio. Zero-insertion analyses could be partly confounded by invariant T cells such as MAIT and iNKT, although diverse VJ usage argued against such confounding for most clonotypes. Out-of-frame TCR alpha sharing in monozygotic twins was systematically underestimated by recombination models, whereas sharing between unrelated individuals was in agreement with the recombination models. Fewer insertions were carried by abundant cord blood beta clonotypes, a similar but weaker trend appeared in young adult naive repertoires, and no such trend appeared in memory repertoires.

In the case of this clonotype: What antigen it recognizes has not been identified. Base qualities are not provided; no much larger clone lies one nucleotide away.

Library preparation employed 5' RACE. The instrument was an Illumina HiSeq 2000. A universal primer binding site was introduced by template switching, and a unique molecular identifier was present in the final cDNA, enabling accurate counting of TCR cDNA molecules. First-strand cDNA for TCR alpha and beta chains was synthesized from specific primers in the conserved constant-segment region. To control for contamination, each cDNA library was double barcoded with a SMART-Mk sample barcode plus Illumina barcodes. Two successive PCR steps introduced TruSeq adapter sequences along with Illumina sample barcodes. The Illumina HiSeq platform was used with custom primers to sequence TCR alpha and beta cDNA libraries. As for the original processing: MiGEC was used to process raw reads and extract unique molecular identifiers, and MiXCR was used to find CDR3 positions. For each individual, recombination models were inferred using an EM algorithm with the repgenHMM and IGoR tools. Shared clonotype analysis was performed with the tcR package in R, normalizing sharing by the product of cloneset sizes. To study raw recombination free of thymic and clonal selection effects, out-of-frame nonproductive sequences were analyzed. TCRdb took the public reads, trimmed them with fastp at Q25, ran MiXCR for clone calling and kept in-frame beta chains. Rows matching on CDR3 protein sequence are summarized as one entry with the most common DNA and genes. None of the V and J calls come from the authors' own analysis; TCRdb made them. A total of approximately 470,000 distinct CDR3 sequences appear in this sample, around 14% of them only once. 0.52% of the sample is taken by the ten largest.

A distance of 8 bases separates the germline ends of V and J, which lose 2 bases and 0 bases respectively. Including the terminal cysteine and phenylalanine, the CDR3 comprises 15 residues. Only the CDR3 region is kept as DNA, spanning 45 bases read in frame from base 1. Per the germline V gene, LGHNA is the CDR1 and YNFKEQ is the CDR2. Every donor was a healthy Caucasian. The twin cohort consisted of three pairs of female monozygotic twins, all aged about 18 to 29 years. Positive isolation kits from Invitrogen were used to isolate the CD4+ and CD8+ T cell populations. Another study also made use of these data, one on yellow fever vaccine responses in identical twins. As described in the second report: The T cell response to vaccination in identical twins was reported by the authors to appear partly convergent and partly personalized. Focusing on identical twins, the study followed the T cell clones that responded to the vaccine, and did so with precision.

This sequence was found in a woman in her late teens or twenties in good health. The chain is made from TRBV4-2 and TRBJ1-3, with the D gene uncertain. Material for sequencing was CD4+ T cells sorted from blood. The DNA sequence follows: TGTGCCAGCAGCCAAACTCTGAGCTCTGGAAACACCATATATTTT. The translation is CASSQTLSSGNTIYF.